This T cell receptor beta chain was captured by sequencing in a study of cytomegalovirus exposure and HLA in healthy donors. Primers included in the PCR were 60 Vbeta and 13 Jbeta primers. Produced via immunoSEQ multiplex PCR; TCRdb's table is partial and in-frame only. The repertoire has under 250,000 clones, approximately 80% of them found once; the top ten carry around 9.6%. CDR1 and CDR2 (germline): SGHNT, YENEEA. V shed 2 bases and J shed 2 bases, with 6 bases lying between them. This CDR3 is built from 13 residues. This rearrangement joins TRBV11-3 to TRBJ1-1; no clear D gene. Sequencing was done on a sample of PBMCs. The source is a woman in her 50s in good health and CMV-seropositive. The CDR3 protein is CASSLWTNTEAFF. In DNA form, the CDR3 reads TGTGCCAGCAGCTTATGGACTAACACTGAAGCTTTCTTT.